This record looks at one T cell receptor (beta chain) sequence and its context. Its target is unknown. This sample was included in a study of T cell responses to AZD1222 COVID-19 vaccine. Study-wide findings and caveats: No day 14 peak samples; only post-peak repertoires were characterized. A mostly white British donor set with more females was recruited, and clonal diversity was possibly underestimated. Among vaccine-associated CD4 TCRs, coverage spanned spike, with dominance at 160-218 and 743-854. Nearly half of the spike-specific TCRs reportedly recognize variant regions that carry no mutations.

Assay used: immunoSEQ multiplex PCR; TCRdb lists only in-frame clones, some missing. The table records 100,000 to 130,000 clones, roughly 84% of them present only once. This CDR3 is built from 13 residues. From germline, CDR1 is MNHEY and CDR2 SVGAGI. V shed 5 bases and J shed 6 bases, with 13 bases lying between them. The clonotype originates from an adult in good health. This sequence joins TRBV6-5 and TRBJ1-1; weak D call: TRBD1 (6 bases). Here the sequenced sample was peripheral blood, taken on day 0 of AZD1222 vaccination. CDR3 sequence reads: CASSPQGSAEAFF. DNA for the CDR3: TGTGCCAGCAGTCCGCAGGGGAGTGCTGAAGCTTTCTTT.